These 6 T cell receptor beta chains were sequenced from one sample in a study of blood T cell repertoires in COVID-19. The protocol was immunoSEQ multiplex PCR, while the TCRdb copy is restricted to in-frame clones and leaves out a portion. There are 300,000 to 400,000 clones in the sample; 75% to 85% occur only once, and just over 7% lies in the top ten. Sequencing used peripheral blood. The receptors shown here come from a human donor in a cohort sampled during active COVID-19.

V usage is TRBV7-2 and J usage is TRBJ2-3; 7 nucleotides align to TRBD1. The germline CDR1 and CDR2 sequences are SGHTA and FQGNSA. This CDR3 has 13 residues. Losses at the gene ends were 6 bases for V and 5 bases for J; bases not matched to a gene: 5. The CDR3 DNA sequence: TGTGCCAGCAGATTACAGGGGTTAGATACGCAGTATTTT. Translated, it gives CASRLQGLDTQYF.

This clone was seen a handful of times. This same CDR3 is encoded by further DNA sequences in the sample. This chain links TRBV27 with TRBJ1-2; 7 bases align to TRBD1. There are 13 residues in the CDR3. The germline CDR1 and CDR2 sequences are MNHEY and SMNVEV (reference sequence). J was trimmed by 2 bases and V by 5 bases; bases with no gene match: 2. CDR3 residues: CASSPQGNYGYTF. The CDR3 DNA is TGTGCCAGCAGTCCACAGGGGAACTATGGCTACACCTTC.

The V and J genes are TRBV10-3 and TRBJ1-2, with D tentatively TRBD1 (6 bases). The CDR3 spans 16 residues. CDR1 and CDR2 (germline): ENHRY, SYGVKD. V lost 0 bases and J lost 2, with 13 bases in between. The CDR3 sequence: CAISESSPGQNYGYTF. Here the CDR3 DNA reads TGTGCCATCAGTGAGTCGAGCCCCGGACAGAACTATGGCTACACCTTC.

Notes on this clone: Different DNA sequences within this sample yield the same CDR3. The chain employs TRBV20-1 and TRBJ1-1, with D hard to call. The V end lost 6 bases, the J end lost 3 bases, and 8 bases lay between the germline ends. The CDR3 sequence is 11 residues long. CDR1 DFQATT and CDR2 SNEGSKA come from the germline V gene (reference sequence). The chain's CDR3 is CSARPYTEAFF. The CDR3 bases are TGCAGTGCCAGACCGTACACTGAAGCTTTCTTT.

The rearrangement uses TRBV19 and TRBJ2-7; tentatively, D is TRBD1 (5 bases). Trimming stripped 4 bases from V and 6 bases from J, with 13 bases between. The germline V gene has CDR1 LNHDA and CDR2 SQIVND (reference sequence). The CDR3 is 13 amino acids. CDR3 DNA sequence: TGTGCCAGTAGTAAGGTCTCAGGGATCGAGCAGTACTTC. Encoded protein: CASSKVSGIEQYF.

This chain connects TRBV7-9 to TRBJ2-2; D is perhaps TRBD2 (6 bases). The V gene lost 3 bases and the J gene lost 5 bases, with 19 bases spanning the gap. Germline V gives CDR1 SEHNR, CDR2 FQNEAQ (reference sequence). The CDR3 is 17 residues long. CDR3 protein: CASSFLMGGPKTGELFF. DNA of the CDR3: TGTGCCAGCAGCTTTCTGATGGGGGGACCAAAAACCGGGGAGCTGTTTTTT.